The rows below give T cell receptor beta chains drawn from one sample of a study of CD8 T cells in ankylosing spondylitis. One entry per CDR3 protein results from TCRdb running MiXCR on the 5' RACE reads. The sample carries approximately 200,000 distinct CDR3 sequences, 13% recorded once. Sequencing was carried out using blood, either unsorted or a sorted T cell fraction (not recorded which). Receptors were obtained from a female donor with ankylosing spondylitis or in good health (not recorded which). The CDR3 runs from the conserved cysteine through the conserved F or W. D genes are given only for firm matches. Clone size, where shown, is once, few, many, or a class for clones that have expanded.

V	J	D	size	length	DNA	CDR3
TRBV20-1	TRBJ2-1	-	-	15	TGCAGTGCTGAAATAAGGGGCGGCCCGAGGAATGAGCAGTTCTTC	CSAEIRGGPRNEQFF
TRBV12-3/TRBV12-4	TRBJ1-1	TRBD1	many	14	TGTGCCAGCAGATGGGACAGGTCCCAAACTGAAGCTTTCTTT	CASRWDRSQTEAFF
TRBV6-4	TRBJ1-2	-	many	13	TGTGCCAGCAGTGTGAACCGGGGTGACGGCTACACCTTC	CASSVNRGDGYTF
TRBV20-1	TRBJ1-2	-	-	14	TGCAGTGCTAGTTTCTCAGATTTGGGCTATGGCTACACCTTC	CSASFSDLGYGYTF
TRBV5-1	TRBJ2-1	-	few	14	TGCGCCAGCAGCTTGATGGGGGCGGGGGATGAGCAGTTCTTC	CASSLMGAGDEQFF
TRBV7-2	TRBJ1-6	-	many	15	TGTGCCAGCAGCGGGCGGGACACCTATAATTCACCCCTCCACTTT	CASSGRDTYNSPLHF
TRBV21-1	TRBJ1-2	-	many	13	TGTGCCAGCATCAAGGACGGCCTTTATGGCTACACCTTC	CASIKDGLYGYTF
TRBV6-2/TRBV6-3	TRBJ2-1	-	many	15	TGTGCCAGCAGTTATGACGGATCGGGCTGGAATGAGCAGTTCTTC	CASSYDGSGWNEQFF
TRBV6-2/TRBV6-3	TRBJ2-3	TRBD2	many	17	TGTGCCAGCAGTCAAACTAGCGGGAGGGGCTGGTTCGATACGCAGTATTTT	CASSQTSGRGWFDTQYF
TRBV3-1	TRBJ2-7	TRBD2	-	13	TGTGCCAGCCGCCCTAGCGGCTCCTACGAGCAGTACTTC	CASRPSGSYEQYF
TRBV5-1	TRBJ2-1	-	many	13	TGCGCCAGCAGCCCTGGACTCAACAATGAGCAGTTCTTC	CASSPGLNNEQFF
TRBV7-2	TRBJ1-5	-	few	15	TGTGCCAGCAGCCCGCGGGGCGATAGCAATCAGCCCCAGCATTTT	CASSPRGDSNQPQHF
TRBV6-1	TRBJ1-2	-	-	13	TGTGCCAGCAGCGAAACAGGGAACTATGGCCACACCTTC	CASSETGNYGHTF
TRBV7-8	TRBJ2-3	-	few	15	TGTGCCAGCAGCTCCTCCGGGACGAACACAGATACGCAGTATTTT	CASSSSGTNTDTQYF
TRBV27	TRBJ2-1	-	many	13	TGTGCCAGCAGTTTAAGGAGTGGATATGAGCAGTTCTTC	CASSLRSGYEQFF
TRBV5-1	TRBJ1-1	-	few	14	TGCGCCAGCAGCCTAGGGGGGGCGCGGACTGAAGCTTTCTTT	CASSLGGARTEAFF
TRBV29-1	TRBJ1-3	-	many	13	TGCAGCGCCACCCAGGGCAATGGAAACACCATATATTTT	CSATQGNGNTIYF
TRBV5-8	TRBJ1-1	-	many	16	TGTGCCAGCAGCTTGGCCGGGAGCAGGCCGAACACTGAAGCTTTCTTT	CASSLAGSRPNTEAFF
TRBV7-3	TRBJ2-3	-	many	14	TGTGCCAGCAGCTTAGGGCTCAACACAGATACGCAGTATTTT	CASSLGLNTDTQYF
TRBV9	TRBJ2-2	-	many	15	TGTGCCAGCAGCCCCGCTAGGCTCGGCACCGGGGAGCTGTTTTTT	CASSPARLGTGELFF
TRBV5-1	TRBJ2-1	TRBD1	many	13	TGTGCCAGCAGTCTACAGGGGCCCAATGAGCAGTTCTTC	CASSLQGPNEQFF
TRBV4-1	TRBJ2-7	TRBD2	-	15	TGCGCCAGCAGCCAAGTTGAACTAGCGGCTCGAGAGCAGTACTTC	CASSQVELAAREQYF
TRBV20-1	TRBJ2-5	-	few	14	TGCAGTGCAGGGCGCCCAGGGGATCAAGAGACCCAGTACTTC	CSAGRPGDQETQYF
TRBV29-1	TRBJ1-3	-	many	12	TGCAGCGTTAGGGCAACTGGAAACACCATATATTTT	CSVRATGNTIYF
TRBV20-1	TRBJ1-1	-	many	16	TGCAGTGCTAGAGATGGGCAGAGACTCCGGAACACTGAAGCTTTCTTT	CSARDGQRLRNTEAFF
TRBV6-5	TRBJ2-7	-	many	16	TGTGCCAGCAGTTACGCGGTTTTGGGCAGTCCCTACGAGCAGTACTTC	CASSYAVLGSPYEQYF
TRBV9	TRBJ2-3	-	many	15	TGTGCCAGCAGCGCTCCTGGCGGGCGCACAGATACGCAGTATTTT	CASSAPGGRTDTQYF
TRBV12-3/TRBV12-4	TRBJ2-1	TRBD2	-	15	TGTGCCAGCAGTTTCGGAGCAGCCGGGGGGAATGAGCAGTTCTTC	CASSFGAAGGNEQFF
TRBV5-1	TRBJ1-2	-	-	14	TGCGCCAGCAACTTGGACGGCGACAACTATGGCTACACCTTC	CASNLDGDNYGYTF
TRBV12-3/TRBV12-4	TRBJ1-1	TRBD1	many	12	TGTGCCAGCAGGCTAGACAGGGAGGAAGCTTTCTTT	CASRLDREEAFF